These T cell receptor beta chains were read from a single sample in a study of cytomegalovirus exposure and HLA in healthy donors. Here immunoSEQ multiplex PCR was the method, and the copy in TCRdb shows in-frame clones only, minus some. The table shows 95,000 to 150,000 clones, with approximately 89% occurring only once. The sample comprised PBMCs. The receptors derive from a woman younger than 35 in good health and CMV-seronegative. The CDR3 runs from the conserved cysteine through the conserved F or W. The D gene is left open where the match is weak. Clone size is shown for a subset of rows, as once, few, many or a class of expanded clone.

D gene	V gene	clone size	J gene	CDR3 DNA	CDR3 protein
TRBD1	TRBV7-9	.	TRBJ1-4	TGTGCCAGCAGCTTAGCCAGGACAGGGCCTGAAAAACTGTTTTTT	CASSLARTGPEKLFF
TRBD1	TRBV7-9	.	TRBJ1-4	TGTGCCAGCAGCTTGCCTGAGGGGGCTGGAGAAAAACTGTTTTTT	CASSLPEGAGEKLFF
.	TRBV5-5	.	TRBJ1-6	TGTGCCAGCAGCTTGTCAGTCAGTTCACCCCTCCACTTT	CASSLSVSSPLHF
.	TRBV28	.	TRBJ2-7	TGTGCCAGCGGCCAAACCTACGAGCAGTACTTC	CASGQTYEQYF
TRBD2	TRBV29-1	.	TRBJ2-3	TGCAGCGTGGAAGGACTAGCGGAGAGAACAGATACGCAGTATTTT	CSVEGLAERTDTQYF
.	TRBV5-1	.	TRBJ1-6	TGCGCCAGCAGCCAGATGGGCCAAGTTAGCTCCTATAATTCACCCCTCCACTTT	CASSQMGQVSSYNSPLHF
TRBD1	TRBV6-5	.	TRBJ2-1	TGTGCCAGCAGTTACAAACAGGGGTACAATGAGCAGTTCTTC	CASSYKQGYNEQFF
TRBD1	TRBV10-3	once	TRBJ1-1	TGTGCCATCAGTGATAGGAGGACAGGGAATATGGGTGAAGCTTTCTTT	CAISDRRTGNMGEAFF
TRBD1	TRBV5-1	.	TRBJ1-4	TGCGCCAGCAGATCAACCGGGACAGGAAAGGAAAAACTGTTTTTT	CASRSTGTGKEKLFF
TRBD2	TRBV5-6	.	TRBJ2-1	TGTGCCAGCAGCTATATAGCGGGGGGGTTCTACAATGAGCAGTTCTTC	CASSYIAGGFYNEQFF
.	TRBV29-1	few	TRBJ1-1	TGCAGCGCCCTGCCCTTGACAGGACTGAACACTGAAGCTTTCTTT	CSALPLTGLNTEAFF
.	TRBV28	.	TRBJ2-1	TGTGCCAGCAGCCCAGCTACAGGGCTCGATGAGCAGTTCTTC	CASSPATGLDEQFF
.	TRBV2	.	TRBJ2-1	TGTGCCAGCACTTCCGGGACTTCATCCCGGGAGCAGTTCTTC	CASTSGTSSREQFF
.	TRBV30	.	TRBJ1-5	TGTGCCTGGAGCGATACACCGCTAGCGGGGGCCGATCAGCCCCAGCATTTT	CAWSDTPLAGADQPQHF
TRBD2	TRBV9	.	TRBJ2-1	TGTGCCAGCAGCGCCGGGACTAGCGGATACAATGAGCAGTTCTTC	CASSAGTSGYNEQFF
TRBD2	TRBV5-4	.	TRBJ2-5	TGTGCCAGCAGCACCGGACTAGCGGGGGAGGAGACCCAGTACTTC	CASSTGLAGEETQYF